These 26 T cell receptor beta chains share one sample of origin, sequenced in a study of T-cell memory formation after mild COVID-19. A single record per CDR3 protein comes from TCRdb applying MiXCR to the 5' RACE reads. The sample records hundreds of thousands of distinct CDR3 sequences, roughly 20% being singletons. Sequencing used PBMCs or a T cell subset sorted from them (not recorded which). These receptor sequences come from an adult woman who had mild COVID-19 (a few samples of this study predate the infection). Cell type and time point are not known.

The chain carries TRBV20-1 and TRBJ2-5, with 11 bases aligning to TRBD2. In germline, CDR1 is DFQATT, CDR2 SNEGSKA (reference sequence). V lost 3 bases, J lost 7 bases, and 10 bases stayed unmatched. The CDR3 sequence is 15 residues long. The CDR3 coding sequence is TGCAGTGCTAGGGATAGCGGGAGGGCTTTCGGGACCCAGTACTTC. This codes for CSARDSGRAFGTQYF.

The chain links TRBV24-1 to TRBJ1-2, with a possible D match to TRBD1 (5 bases). Trimming removed 0 bases from V and 5 bases from J, with 6 bases in between. The CDR3 contains 13 residues. Per the germline V gene, CDR1 is KGHDR and CDR2 is SFDVKD. Here the CDR3 reads CATSDLQGYGYTF. CDR3 bases: TGTGCCACCAGTGATTTGCAGGGTTATGGCTACACCTTC.

The genes are TRBV20-1 and TRBJ1-2; weak D call: TRBD1 (6 bases). Trimming pared 0 bases from V and 7 bases from J, leaving 6 bases between. The length of the CDR3 is 11 residues. The germline V gene has CDR1 DFQATT and CDR2 SNEGSKA (reference sequence). The CDR3 sequence is CSAREGAGYTF. CDR3 bases: TGCAGTGCTAGAGAGGGGGCTGGCTACACCTTC.

This clonotype was observed a few times. The chain recombines TRBV12-3 or TRBV12-4 with TRBJ1-2, with unresolved D. CDR3 length: 13 residues. V lost 4 bases, J lost 0 bases, and 6 bases lay in between. CDR3 DNA sequence: TGTGCCAGCAGTTCCGTTGCTAACTATGGCTACACCTTC. Protein: CASSSVANYGYTF.

This chain uses TRBV6-6 with TRBJ1-2; 10 positions agree with TRBD1. Looked up from germline, CDR1 is MNHNY and CDR2 is SVGAGI (reference sequence). CDR3 size: 15 residues. The trim removed 2 bases at V and 5 bases at J, leaving 5 bases unmatched. The CDR3 loop is CASSYGDRGSYGYTF. CDR3 nucleotides: TGTGCCAGCAGTTACGGGGACAGGGGTTCTTATGGCTACACCTTC.

This chain connects TRBV11-2 to TRBJ2-5, with TRBD1 identical over 9 bases. V shed 7 bases, J shed 5 bases, and the junction held 11 bases outside the gene matches. Germline CDR1 and CDR2: SGHAT and FQNNGV. This CDR3 has 15 residues. CDR3 DNA: TGTGCCAGCAACCCGCCGGGACAGGGCGGGGAGACCCAGTACTTC. Amino acid sequence: CASNPPGQGGETQYF.

V gene TRBV4-1 combines with J gene TRBJ1-1, with TRBD1 matching over 8 bases. The CDR3 contains 16 residues. Germline V gene data show CDR1 as MGHRA and CDR2 as YSYEKL. V lost 1 base to trimming and J lost 2 bases; unmatched junction nucleotides: 6. CDR3 loop: CASSQGQGLGNTEAFF. CDR3 sequence (DNA): TGCGCCAGCAGCCAAGGACAGGGGTTGGGTAACACTGAAGCTTTCTTT.

The chain couples TRBV5-8 to TRBJ1-5; 7 bases are shared with TRBD1. The CDR3 has 15 residues. The germline gives CDR1 SGHTS, CDR2 YDEGEE. V shed 4 bases, J shed 3 bases, and the junction held 7 bases outside the gene matches. The CDR3 sequence: CASSPTGTVNQPQHF. CDR3 nucleotide sequence: TGTGCCAGCAGCCCAACCGGGACAGTCAATCAGCCCCAGCATTTT.

This chain connects TRBV7-3 to TRBJ1-6; the D gene is possibly TRBD1 (5 bases). CDR1 and CDR2 (germline): SGHTA, FQGTGA. CDR3 length: 15 amino acids. The V end lost 3 bases, the J end lost 7 bases, and 13 bases lay between the germline ends. The CDR3 nucleotides are TGTGCCAGCAGCTTCAGGGCAGCGGGAAATTCACCCCTCCACTTT. Translation: CASSFRAAGNSPLHF. Using reference TRBV7-3 and TRBJ1-6 for the parts outside the CDR3, the full variable domain is GAGVSQTPSNKVTEKGKYVELRCDPISGHTALYWYRQSLGQGPEFLIYFQGTGAADDSGLPNDRFFAVRPEGSVSTLKIQRTERGDSAVYLCASSFRAAGNSPLHFGNGTRLTVT.

The V and J genes are TRBV7-2 and TRBJ2-2; 8 bases fit TRBD1. With V trimmed by 1 base and J by 5 bases, 6 bases remained unmatched. This CDR3 region has 16 residues. The germline gives CDR1 SGHTA, CDR2 FQGNSA. CDR3: CASSLGQGAATGELFF. CDR3 in DNA: TGTGCCAGCAGCTTAGGTCAGGGGGCCGCTACCGGGGAGCTGTTTTTT.

In this sample, this clonotype turned up many times. The chain joins TRBV9 to TRBJ2-3; the D is unclear. The germline gives CDR1 SGDLS, CDR2 YYNGEE. The CDR3 length is 12 residues. Between the trimmed V and J ends, which lost 0 bases and 6 bases, there was a span of 5 bases. The CDR3 DNA follows: TGTGCCAGCAGCGTAGTGGGGGATACGCAGTATTTT. The encoded protein is CASSVVGDTQYF.

This clonotype was detected only a few times. The chain combines TRBV7-2 with TRBJ2-2; a possible D gene is TRBD2 (6 bases). V lost 3 bases to trimming and J lost 6 bases, with 14 bases between them. Per the germline V gene, CDR1 is SGHTA and CDR2 is FQGNSA. The CDR3 is made up of 15 amino acids. The CDR3 is CASSFSSTGAGELFF. CDR3 nucleotides: TGTGCCAGCAGCTTTTCATCTACGGGGGCCGGGGAGCTGTTTTTT.

This clonotype was picked up a small number of times. J is TRBJ2-7 and V is TRBV14; TRBD2 might be the D (6 bases). The CDR3 runs 16 residues. Germline assignment: CDR1 SGHDN and CDR2 FVKESK. V lost 2 bases, J lost 0 bases, and 14 bases lay in between. The CDR3 loop is CASSQWPGVDSYEQYF. CDR3 DNA: TGTGCCAGCAGCCAATGGCCGGGAGTAGACTCCTACGAGCAGTACTTC. Full variable domain (outside the CDR3, taken from reference TRBV14 and TRBJ2-7): EAGVTQFPSHSVIEKGQTVTLRCDPISGHDNLYWYRRVMGKEIKFLLHFVKESKQDESGMPNNRFLAERTGGTYSTLKVQPAELEDSGVYFCASSQWPGVDSYEQYFGPGTRLTVT.

This clonotype has just a few counts. The chain is built from TRBV18 and TRBJ1-1, with D possibly being TRBD1 (6 bases). This CDR3 spans 16 amino acids. From germline, CDR1 is KGHSH and CDR2 LQKENI. The V and J ends lost 3 bases and 6 bases respectively, with 20 bases between them. This CDR3 is CASSPRAAEGGSEAFF. In DNA form, the CDR3 reads TGTGCCAGCTCACCCCGGGCCGCCGAGGGGGGGTCTGAAGCTTTCTTT.

The rearrangement links TRBV9 to TRBJ2-7; perhaps TRBD1 as D (6 bases). The CDR3 length is 15 residues. Deletions cut 0 bases from V and 3 bases from J, with 13 bases between. Germline lookup yields CDR1 SGDLS and CDR2 YYNGEE. The CDR3 reads CASSVGTEAFYEQYF. The CDR3 nucleotides are TGTGCCAGCAGCGTAGGGACAGAAGCCTTCTACGAGCAGTACTTC.

The gene calls are TRBV7-9 and TRBJ1-1; D remains unclear. The CDR3 totals 13 residues. In germline, CDR1 is SEHNR, CDR2 FQNEAQ (reference sequence). Trimming left V 10 bases short and J 0 bases short, with 12 bases between. The DNA for the CDR3 is TGTGCCACGGAGGAGATAATGAACACTGAAGCTTTCTTT. It yields the protein CATEEIMNTEAFF.

This clonotype appeared a few times. The chain employs TRBV30 and TRBJ1-6; 9 nucleotides match TRBD1. Germline V gives CDR1 GTSNPN, CDR2 SVGIG (reference sequence). Germline trimming cut 0 bases from V and 4 bases from J; bases unmatched to any gene: 10. CDR3 size: 18 residues. CDR3 loop: CAWSVTFGQGTYNSPLHF. The CDR3 DNA is TGTGCCTGGAGTGTAACCTTCGGACAGGGGACTTATAATTCACCCCTCCACTTT.

The sample holds a few counts of this clonotype. The genes are TRBV12-3 or TRBV12-4 and TRBJ2-3, with D possibly TRBD1 on 5 matching bases. With 5 bases removed from V and 8 bases from J, the gap between germline ends came to 8 bases. The CDR3 runs 11 residues. The CDR3 loop reads CASSQGITQYF. As DNA, the CDR3 is TGTGCCAGCAGTCAGGGAATTACGCAGTATTTT.

This clonotype has just a few counts. The genes are TRBV6-1 and TRBJ2-7; D is ambiguous. This CDR3 is built from 14 residues. V was shortened by 2 bases and J by 1 base, with 9 bases between the two germline ends. The germline V gene encodes CDR1 MNHNS and CDR2 SASEGT. The DNA of the CDR3 is TGTGCCAGCAGTGAAAGTCCAGGATCCTACGAGCAGTACTTC. Residues: CASSESPGSYEQYF.

This chain joins TRBV18 and TRBJ2-2; TRBD1 matches 7 bases. The CDR3 is made up of 15 amino acids. The trim removed 5 bases at V and 0 bases at J, leaving 3 bases unmatched. Germline assignment: CDR1 KGHSH and CDR2 LQKENI. The CDR3 region is CASSEGASNTGELFF. CDR3 DNA sequence: TGTGCCAGCTCAGAGGGGGCCTCGAACACCGGGGAGCTGTTTTTT.

This clonotype was detected only a few times. The V gene is TRBV25-1, the J gene TRBJ1-2; 7 bases agree with TRBD1. Germline trimming cut 3 bases from V and 8 bases from J; bases unmatched to any gene: 9. The CDR3 runs 14 residues. Per the germline V gene, CDR1 is MGHDK and CDR2 is SYGVNS. The CDR3: CASSDGTVFMGYTF. Here the CDR3 DNA reads TGTGCCAGCAGTGATGGGACAGTATTTATGGGCTACACCTTC.

This clonotype came up a few times. The chain combines TRBV7-9 with TRBJ1-4, with 9 bases identical to TRBD1. J was trimmed by 3 bases and V by 2 bases; bases with no gene match: 4. Germline V lookup: CDR1 SEHNR, CDR2 FQNEAQ (reference sequence). The CDR3 is made up of 16 amino acids. In DNA form, the CDR3 reads TGTGCCAGCAGCTTACGGGGACAGGGCTCTAATGAAAAACTGTTTTTT. Its translation is CASSLRGQGSNEKLFF. The variable domain in full, completed from reference TRBV7-9 and TRBJ1-4, reads DTGVSQNPRHKITKRGQNVTFRCDPISEHNRLYWYRQTLGQGPEFLTYFQNEAQLEKSRLLSDRFSAERPKGSFSTLEIQRTEQGDSAMYLCASSLRGQGSNEKLFFGSGTQLSVL.

The chain has TRBV14 and TRBJ2-5; D gene unclear. V lost 1 base and J lost 1, with 7 bases in between. From germline, CDR1 is SGHDN and CDR2 FVKESK. This CDR3 contains 14 residues. CDR3: CASSQVGFQETQYF. The CDR3 coding sequence is TGTGCCAGCAGCCAAGTGGGCTTCCAAGAGACCCAGTACTTC.

This clonotype has more than one count but fewer than ten. V and J are TRBV11-3 and TRBJ2-2; 10 bases agree with TRBD2. With V trimmed by 4 bases and J by 5 bases, 10 bases remained unmatched. Germline-derived CDR1 and CDR2 are SGHNT and YENEEA. The CDR3 is 17 residues long. Here the CDR3 reads CASSYLGTSDNTGELFF. CDR3 nucleotides: TGTGCCAGCAGCTATTTGGGGACTAGCGACAATACCGGGGAGCTGTTTTTT.

This clonotype was observed a handful of times. This chain connects TRBV10-3 to TRBJ2-1; 14 nucleotides align to TRBD2. Looked up from germline, CDR1 is ENHRY and CDR2 is SYGVKD. With V trimmed by 0 bases and J by 7 bases, 5 bases remained unmatched. The length of the CDR3 is 17 residues. CDR3 DNA: TGTGCCATCAGTGAGTCGACTAGCGGGAGGGCCCCGAATGAGCAGTTCTTC. It yields the protein CAISESTSGRAPNEQFF.

This clonotype was seen a handful of times. The rearrangement joins TRBV30 to TRBJ2-7, with 13 nucleotides matching TRBD2. CDR1 and CDR2 (germline): GTSNPN, SVGIG (reference sequence). Germline trimming cut 4 bases from V and 5 bases from J; bases unmatched to any gene: 5. The length of the CDR3 is 14 residues. The CDR3 spells CAWKTSGRTHEQYF. The CDR3 region has the DNA TGTGCCTGGAAGACTAGCGGGAGGACCCACGAGCAGTACTTC.